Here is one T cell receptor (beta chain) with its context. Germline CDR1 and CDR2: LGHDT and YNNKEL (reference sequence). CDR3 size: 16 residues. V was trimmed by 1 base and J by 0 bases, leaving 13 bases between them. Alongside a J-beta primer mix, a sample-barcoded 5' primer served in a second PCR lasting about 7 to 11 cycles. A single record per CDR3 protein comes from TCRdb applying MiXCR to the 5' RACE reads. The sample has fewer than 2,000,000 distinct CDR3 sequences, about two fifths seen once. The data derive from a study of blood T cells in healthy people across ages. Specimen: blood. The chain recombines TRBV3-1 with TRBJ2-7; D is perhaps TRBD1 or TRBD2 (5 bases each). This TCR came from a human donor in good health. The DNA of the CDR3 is TGTGCCAGCAGCCAAGTTGGGACCGCTAGCTCCTACGAGCAGTACTTC. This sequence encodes CASSQVGTASSYEQYF.